These 18 T cell receptor beta chains were all obtained from the same sample, sequenced in a study of cytomegalovirus exposure and HLA in healthy donors. It was with 60 Vbeta and 13 Jbeta primers that the PCR ran. This table comes from immunoSEQ multiplex PCR, and its TCRdb copy is limited to in-frame clones, with some not included. This sample has 200,000 or so clones, with 75% to 90% found just once. The sequencing sample was made of PBMCs. These receptors all come from a woman between 50 and 59 years old in good health and CMV-seropositive.

Note on this clone: The junction departs from germline at one end; a sequencing error may be responsible. The chain employs TRBV5-6 and TRBJ2-4; maybe TRBD1 (8 bases). Germline CDR1 is SGHDT and CDR2 is YYEEEE. CDR3 length equals 14 residues. The CDR3 sequence is CASSHNRGGNSQYF. The CDR3 DNA follows: TGTGCCAGCAGCCATAACAGGGGGGGAAACAGTCAGTACTTC.

This clone was observed a few times. This rearrangement joins TRBV25-1 to TRBJ1-6; TRBD1 aligns across 7 bases. The germline CDR1 and CDR2 sequences are MGHDK and SYGVNS. This CDR3 has 14 residues. Losses at the gene ends were 4 bases for V and 10 bases for J; bases not matched to a gene: 7. CDR3 residues: CASSGQGGNSPLHF. The CDR3 DNA reads TGTGCCAGCAGTGGACAGGGCGGAAACTCACCCCTCCACTTT.

The genes are TRBV5-4 and TRBJ2-1; a possible D gene is TRBD1 (5 bases). V was pared by 1 base and J by 3 bases, with 14 bases between. The CDR3 totals 16 residues. Looked up from germline, CDR1 is SGHNT and CDR2 is YYREEE (reference sequence). This CDR3 is CASSLNLRGLYNEQFF. CDR3 coding DNA: TGTGCCAGCAGCTTGAACCTAAGGGGCCTCTACAATGAGCAGTTCTTC.

The table lists this clone with a few counts. This chain joins TRBV27 and TRBJ2-7, with D possibly TRBD2 on 6 matching bases. The germline CDR1 and CDR2 sequences are MNHEY and SMNVEV (reference sequence). The CDR3 has 11 residues. With 4 bases removed from V and 9 bases from J, the gap between germline ends came to 10 bases. The CDR3 DNA is TGTGCCAGCAGTTCTGGGACTTTGCAGTACTTC. Translation: CASSSGTLQYF.

V usage is TRBV5-4 and J usage is TRBJ1-6; D is ambiguous. Trimming removed 4 bases at V and 0 bases at J, with 20 bases between. CDR3 length: 19 residues. Germline V lookup: CDR1 SGHNT, CDR2 YYREEE (reference sequence). The CDR3 protein is CASSAGRNSQYSYNSPLHF. The DNA of the CDR3 is TGTGCCAGCAGCGCCGGCCGCAACAGCCAATACTCCTATAATTCACCCCTCCACTTT.

The chain links TRBV5-6 to TRBJ2-5; TRBD2 matches 7 bases. The V and J ends lost 4 bases and 1 base, in that order; junction bases with no gene match: 7. Germline CDR1 is SGHDT and CDR2 is YYEEEE. CDR3 length: 15 residues. The CDR3 spells CASSPTGGIQETQYF. CDR3 nucleotide sequence: TGTGCCAGCAGCCCCACGGGGGGAATCCAAGAGACCCAGTACTTC.

This chain connects TRBV5-3 to TRBJ2-1; D possibly corresponds to TRBD1 (6 bases). TRBV5-3 is an open reading frame whose function is uncertain. The CDR3 is 16 residues long. With 4 bases removed from V and 6 bases from J, the gap between germline ends came to 20 bases. The CDR3 DNA reads as TGTGCCAGAAGCGAGGGGGAAATGGATTGCCCCAATGAGCAGTTCTTC. Its protein product is CARSEGEMDCPNEQFF.

Regarding this clone: Mismatch with germline at one junction end may stem from a read error. This rearrangement joins TRBV7-9 to TRBJ2-7, with D possibly TRBD1 on 6 matching bases. CDR3 length equals 14 residues. Germline CDR1 SEHNR, CDR2 FQNEAQ (reference sequence). The CDR3 reads CSSSLDMGAYEQYF. The CDR3 coding sequence is TGTTCCAGCAGCTTAGATATGGGGGCTTACGAGCAGTACTTC.

This clone has a single count. The chain has TRBV5-6 and TRBJ2-5; 7 nucleotides align to TRBD1. The J call may be faulty, since TRBJ2-7 better matches the DNA end. Germline loops: CDR1 SGHDT, CDR2 YYEEEE. CDR3 length: 14 amino acids. CDR3 DNA sequence: TGTGCCAGCAGCGTCGGGACAGCCACCTACGAGCAGTACTTC. Protein product: CASSVGTATYEQYF.

The V and J genes are TRBV6-5 and TRBJ1-2; tentatively, D is TRBD1 (6 bases). CDR1 and CDR2 (germline): MNHEY, SVGAGI. The V gene lost 0 bases and the J gene lost 6 bases, with 14 bases spanning the gap. The CDR3 is made up of 15 amino acids. The CDR3 DNA sequence: TGTGCCAGCAGTTACTCTTACGCACAGGGAAATGGCTACACCTTC. It codes for CASSYSYAQGNGYTF.

This clone was recorded a few times. This chain connects TRBV19 to TRBJ2-3; 8 nucleotides agree with TRBD2. The length of the CDR3 is 17 residues. Per germline, CDR1 LNHDA and CDR2 SQIVND (reference sequence). The V and J ends lost 10 bases and 0 bases, in that order; junction bases with no gene match: 15. As DNA, the CDR3 is TGTGCCACCAGTCGCGGACTAGCTCGACCTAGCACAGATACGCAGTATTTT. Its protein is CATSRGLARPSTDTQYF.

This clone occurred a few times. Compared with germline, one end of the junction differs, possibly owing to a read error. V usage is TRBV18 and J usage is TRBJ1-1, with 7 bases that match TRBD1. This CDR3 has 12 residues. The germline CDR1 and CDR2 sequences are KGHSH and LQKENI. CDR3 loop: CASSPQGATPFF. The CDR3, as DNA: TGTGCCAGCTCACCACAGGGGGCGACCCCTTTTTTT.

J is TRBJ1-2 and V is TRBV5-1, with 9 bases fitting TRBD1. CDR3 length equals 14 residues. Losses at the gene ends were 2 bases for V and 4 bases for J; bases not matched to a gene: 3. In germline, CDR1 is SGHRS, CDR2 YFSETQ. The DNA for the CDR3 is TGCGCCAGCAGCTTTGGACAGGGGATCTATGGCTACACCTTC. It yields the protein CASSFGQGIYGYTF.

The chain uses TRBV5-8 and TRBJ2-5, with 8 bases aligning to TRBD1. The CDR3 runs 16 residues. Germline V lookup: CDR1 SGHTS, CDR2 YDEGEE. The V gene end was trimmed by 2 bases and the J gene end by 4 bases; junction bases not matched to a gene: 10. CDR3 sequence: CASSFLRQGTVETQYF. CDR3 DNA: TGTGCCAGCAGCTTTTTGAGACAGGGGACGGTAGAGACCCAGTACTTC.

This clone was seen a single time. The chain uses TRBV9 and TRBJ1-3; D is undetermined. In germline, CDR1 is SGDLS, CDR2 YYNGEE. Trimming shortened V by 4 bases and J by 1 base, and 9 bases separated the two germline ends. The CDR3 length is 14 residues. The CDR3 bases are TGTGCCAGCAGCCCCCAGTCTTCTGGAAACACCATATATTTT. Translating it yields CASSPQSSGNTIYF.

The chain uses TRBV28 and TRBJ1-2, with D possibly matching TRBD1 (6 bases). This CDR3 contains 13 residues. Germline values: CDR1 MDHEN, CDR2 SYDVKM. V lost 4 bases to trimming and J lost 4 bases, with 10 bases between them. CDR3: CASSSGQLYGYTF. The DNA of the CDR3 is TGTGCCAGCAGTTCCGGACAGCTCTATGGCTACACCTTC.

The rearrangement joins TRBV19 to TRBJ1-1; the D gene is possibly TRBD1 (5 bases). Germline assignment: CDR1 LNHDA and CDR2 SQIVND (reference sequence). Trimming removed 2 bases at V and 0 bases at J, with 13 bases between. The CDR3 covers 16 residues. The CDR3 nucleotides read TGTGCCAGTAGTATAAGGGCAGGGTCTATGAACACTGAAGCTTTCTTT. Its translation is CASSIRAGSMNTEAFF.

The chain couples TRBV18 to TRBJ2-7, with 7 bases identical to TRBD2. The CDR3 loop spans 11 amino acids. Germline V CDR1 and CDR2: KGHSH, LQKENI. With V trimmed by 6 bases and J by 9 bases, 5 bases remained unmatched. CDR3 bases: TGTGCCAGCTCCGGGGGGACTGGGCAGTACTTC. Translated, it gives CASSGGTGQYF.